This T cell receptor (beta chain) was retrieved from a study of blood T cell repertoires in COVID-19. Repertoires were generated with immunoSEQ multiplex PCR, while TCRdb's copy carries only in-frame clones and drops some. The profile shows roughly 75,000 clones, about four fifths of them singletons. V lost 0 bases and J lost 0, with 10 bases in between. The length of the CDR3 is 15 residues. Looked up from germline, CDR1 is SGHKS and CDR2 is YYEKEE (reference sequence). The specimen sequenced was peripheral blood. The TCR sequence derives from a woman in her 70s with acute or convalescent COVID-19. V usage is TRBV5-5 and J usage is TRBJ2-7, with D possibly matching TRBD2 (6 bases). The CDR3 region has the DNA TGTGCCAGCAGCTTGGGGGACTCTTACTCCTACGAGCAGTACTTC. This sequence encodes CASSLGDSYSYEQYF.